In this sample, the clone carrying this TCR beta chain turned up many times. The entry originates in a study of glioma-infiltrating T cells. Trimming removed 11 bases from V and 6 bases from J, with 20 bases in between. There are 13 residues in the CDR3. Germline lookup yields CDR1 ENHRY and CDR2 SYGVKD. The iRepertoire nested amplicon-rescue multiplex PCR amplified TCR alpha and beta CDR3s from RNA. TCRdb called the multiplex PCR reads again in MiXCR, with one record for every CDR3 protein. The repertoire consists of tens of thousands of distinct CDR3 sequences, with roughly 40% occurring once and the leading ten covering roughly two fifths.

The V call is TRBV10-3, the J call TRBJ2-7; D not certain. The sequence was collected from a human donor with low-grade glioma or glioblastoma, undergoing nonglioma brain surgery, or in good health (not recorded which). Sequencing was carried out using glioma tissue, nonneoplastic brain tissue, or PBMCs (not recorded which). As DNA, the CDR3 is TGTGCCGCTCGTCAGACGGGCCCGGGCGAGCAGTACTTC. Translating it yields CAARQTGPGEQYF.